This T cell receptor beta chain derives from a study of shared clonotypes between healthy human individuals. As regards this clone: At the DNA level, this CDR3 is encoded by other sequences in the same sample as well.

Germline V CDR1 and CDR2: SGHAT, FQNNGV. Trimming left V 3 bases short and J 4 bases short, with 9 bases between. This CDR3 is built from 14 residues. At the deep level, the assay was run. Sequenced by immunoSEQ multiplex PCR; TCRdb stores in-frame clones only, minus some. The sample has roughly 2 million clones, 90% to 95% seen once. The gene calls are TRBV11-2 and TRBJ2-2; a weak D match, TRBD2 (6 bases). The specimen sequenced was naive CD4+ T cells sorted from blood. Subset given: CD45RA+ positively selected. This TCR derives from a man between 18 and 29 years old in good health. CDR3 coding DNA: TGTGCCAGCAGCTTTTCCGGGGGCACCGGGGAGCTGTTTTTT. It codes for CASSFSGGTGELFF.